A selection of T cell receptor beta chains follows, all from one sample in a study of cytomegalovirus exposure and HLA in healthy donors. The method was immunoSEQ multiplex PCR; TCRdb's version includes in-frame clones alone and lacks a portion of them. The profile covers approximately 160,000 clones, with 81% appearing a single time and approximately 2% taken by the ten largest. Sequenced material: PBMCs. These receptors were collected from a woman aged 18-30 years in good health and CMV-seronegative. The CDR3 runs from the conserved cysteine through the conserved F or W. D genes are given only for firm matches. Expanded clones are given a class, and other clones once, few, many or no size at all.

j_call,d_call,v_call,clone_size,cdr3_nt,cdr3_aa
TRBJ1-5,TRBD1,TRBV11-2,NA,TGTGCCAGCAGCTTAGTAATAGGACAGGCGGCGCCCCAGCATTTT,CASSLVIGQAAPQHF
TRBJ2-7,TRBD1,TRBV6-1,NA,TGTGCCAGCAGTGAAGCGACAGGGGGCTACGAGCAGTACTTC,CASSEATGGYEQYF
TRBJ2-1,NA,TRBV5-4,once,TGTGCCAGCAGCTTGGGCGGGGGCATTTCCTACAATGAGCAGTTCTTC,CASSLGGGISYNEQFF
TRBJ1-1,NA,TRBV28,few,TGTGCCAGCAGTGTAGGGAGCACTGAAGCTTTCTTT,CASSVGSTEAFF
TRBJ1-1,NA,TRBV30,NA,TGTGCCTGGAGTGGGGGGGGCGCACGTTACACTGAAGCTTTCTTT,CAWSGGGARYTEAFF
TRBJ2-7,TRBD1,TRBV6-6,few,TGTGCCAGCAGAAGGGACAGTGCGGCCTACGAGCAGTACTTC,CASRRDSAAYEQYF
TRBJ2-7,TRBD1,TRBV2,NA,TGTGCCAGCAGGGCCGGGACAGGGGGCTACGAGCAGTACTTC,CASRAGTGGYEQYF
TRBJ1-2,TRBD1,TRBV29-1,NA,TGCAGCGTTTCCGGGACAGGGGACTATGGCTACACCTTC,CSVSGTGDYGYTF
TRBJ2-2,TRBD2,TRBV5-5,few,TGTGCCAGCAGCCGGGTCCCGAGCGGGGGGATCACCGGGGAGCTGTTTTTT,CASSRVPSGGITGELFF
TRBJ2-5,NA,TRBV7-8,NA,TGTGCCAGCAGCTTTAACAGAGAGACCCAGTACTTC,CASSFNRETQYF
TRBJ1-1,NA,TRBV21-1,NA,TGTGCCAGCAGTTTGGGGGACTTGAACACTGAAGCTTTCTTT,CASSLGDLNTEAFF
TRBJ2-3,TRBD1,TRBV5-6,NA,TGTGCCAGCAGCTTCGGTGAGGGGGCCACGCAGTATTTT,CASSFGEGATQYF
TRBJ2-2,TRBD1,TRBV4-2,once,TGTGCCAGCGGAAAGGGACAGGCGAACACCGGGGAGCTGTTTTTT,CASGKGQANTGELFF
TRBJ2-7,TRBD1,TRBV6-5,NA,TGTGCCAGCAGCCCCGGGACAGGGGATTTCGACGAGCAGTACTTC,CASSPGTGDFDEQYF
TRBJ1-2,NA,TRBV6-1,NA,TGTGCCAGCAGTGGCTACTCGAATTACTATGGCTACACCTTC,CASSGYSNYYGYTF
TRBJ2-7,TRBD1,TRBV6-5,NA,TGTGCCAGCAGTCGGACAGGGGGCCGCTACGAGCAGTACTTC,CASSRTGGRYEQYF
TRBJ1-5,NA,TRBV23-1,NA,TGCGCCAGCTCAACCGCCCAGGGAAGTAGCAATCAGCCCCAGCATTTT,CASSTAQGSSNQPQHF
TRBJ2-5,TRBD2,TRBV7-9,NA,TGTGCCAGCAGCTTAGGGGCGGGAGGAAATGAGGAGACCCAGTACTTC,CASSLGAGGNEETQYF
TRBJ2-3,NA,TRBV11-2,NA,TGTGCCAGCAGCTTAGTGGACTACCGCACAGATACGCAGTATTTT,CASSLVDYRTDTQYF
TRBJ2-7,NA,TRBV10-1,NA,TGCGCCAGCAGTGAGTCCCAGGCCTCCTACGAGCAGTACTTC,CASSESQASYEQYF
TRBJ2-2,NA,TRBV18,once,TGTGCCAGCGAACGGACAACCGGGGAGCTGTTTTTT,CASERTTGELFF
TRBJ2-7,TRBD2,TRBV10-1,NA,TGCGCCAGCAGTGTCCCCGTGGGGGGGGCCTACGAGCAGTACTTC,CASSVPVGGAYEQYF
TRBJ1-2,NA,TRBV27,NA,TGTGCCAGCAGTCCAACAGGAAAAAGGCTCTATGGCTACACCTTC,CASSPTGKRLYGYTF
TRBJ1-5,TRBD1,TRBV28,NA,TGTGCCAGCAGTCCCCGAGGGACAGGGGGCCTTCAGCCCCAGCATTTT,CASSPRGTGGLQPQHF
TRBJ1-6,TRBD1,TRBV15,NA,TGTGCCACCAGCAGGACAGGGAATCGAAATTCACCCCTCCACTTT,CATSRTGNRNSPLHF
TRBJ2-6,NA,TRBV5-1,NA,TGCGCCAGCAGCCGGCGGACAGAAGGAGGCTCTGGGGCCAACGTCCTGACTTTC,CASSRRTEGGSGANVLTF
TRBJ2-7,NA,TRBV29-1,NA,TGCAGCGTCATGACAGACTCCTACGAGCAGTACTTC,CSVMTDSYEQYF
TRBJ1-1,NA,TRBV2,NA,TGTGCCAGCAATCCAGGGTGGAACACTGAAGCTTTCTTT,CASNPGWNTEAFF
TRBJ2-7,TRBD1,TRBV10-3,few,TGTGCCATCAGTCCCGGGACAGGGCTGTACGAGCAGTACTTC,CAISPGTGLYEQYF
TRBJ2-5,NA,TRBV5-6,NA,TGTGCCAGCAGTTTGGCCTACAGAGAGACCCAGTACTTC,CASSLAYRETQYF
TRBJ1-1,TRBD1,TRBV12-5,few,TGTGCTAGTGGAAGAGGACAGGAGAGAGAAGCTTTCTTT,CASGRGQEREAFF
TRBJ1-4,NA,TRBV5-1,NA,TGCGCCAGCAGCTTGTCTGGCCAGGGAGGTGAAAAACTGTTTTTT,CASSLSGQGGEKLFF
TRBJ1-5,NA,TRBV19,NA,TGTGCCAGTAGTATTGGGGGGAATCAGCCCCAGCATTTT,CASSIGGNQPQHF
TRBJ2-1,NA,TRBV6-4,NA,TGTGCCAGCAGTGAAGCCTCAGGGGCCAAATACAATGAGCAGTTCTTC,CASSEASGAKYNEQFF
TRBJ2-2,NA,TRBV19,once,TGTGCCAGTAGACGTTTACAGAGTAGTAACACCGGGGAGCTGTTTTTT,CASRRLQSSNTGELFF
TRBJ2-3,TRBD2,TRBV13,NA,TGTGCCAGCAGCCTCCGGGCGGGAGAAGTTTCGGCAGATACGCAGTATTTT,CASSLRAGEVSADTQYF
TRBJ2-7,NA,TRBV6-5,NA,TGTGCCAGTCGATCAATGACAGGATCCGAGCAGTACTTC,CASRSMTGSEQYF
TRBJ1-1,NA,TRBV6-5,NA,TGTGCCAGCAGTTACACGGGTGCGGGTGGGACTGAAGCTTTCTTT,CASSYTGAGGTEAFF
TRBJ2-1,NA,TRBV11-1,NA,TGTGCCAGCAGCTTACGGGGTAACAATGAGCAGTTCTTC,CASSLRGNNEQFF
TRBJ2-3,TRBD1,TRBV7-9,few,TGTGCCAGCAGCTCCCGGGACAGGCGGCCCACAGATACGCAGTATTTT,CASSSRDRRPTDTQYF
TRBJ1-1,NA,TRBV30,NA,TGTGCCTGGACGGGTGCTGTTTCGAACACTGAAGCTTTCTTT,CAWTGAVSNTEAFF
TRBJ2-6,NA,TRBV7-2,NA,TGTGCCAGCAGCTTAGACTCCCGCTCTGGGGCCAACGTCCTGACTTTC,CASSLDSRSGANVLTF
TRBJ1-4,NA,TRBV5-5,NA,TGTGCCAGCAGCTTGGCCCCCAGACTCTACGAAAAACTGTTTTTT,CASSLAPRLYEKLFF
TRBJ2-2,NA,TRBV28,NA,TGTGCCAGCAGTCCCTTCCGGGCCGGGGAGCTGTTTTTT,CASSPFRAGELFF
TRBJ2-7,TRBD1,TRBV30,NA,TGTGCCTGGAGTGTTAACCGTATTCCGGGACAGGGAGCCGAGCAGTACTTC,CAWSVNRIPGQGAEQYF
TRBJ2-3,NA,TRBV7-3,NA,TGTGCCAGCAGCTCGACCGGGTCCTACACAGATACGCAGTATTTT,CASSSTGSYTDTQYF
TRBJ2-1,NA,TRBV5-1,NA,TGCGCCAGCAGCGAATCGCGGTACAATGAGCAGTTCTTC,CASSESRYNEQFF
TRBJ1-2,TRBD1,TRBV7-9,NA,TGTGCCAGCAGCTCAGGGGGCCGAGTGAGAGGCTACACCTTC,CASSSGGRVRGYTF
TRBJ1-2,TRBD1,TRBV5-1,few,TGCGCCAGCAGCCCGGAACAGAACAGGGGACAGGGGACATCCTTC,CASSPEQNRGQGTSF